These 19 T cell receptor beta chains were sequenced from one sample in a study of blood T cell repertoires in COVID-19. Clones were read by immunoSEQ multiplex PCR, and TCRdb kept only the in-frame ones, dropping some. Here the sample spans 25,000 to 35,000 clones, around 86% being singletons. Input material: peripheral blood. All receptors derive from a human donor in a cohort sampled during active COVID-19. The donor label of this sample is uncertain.

This clone was counted a few times. The chain joins TRBV2 to TRBJ1-5; tentatively, D is TRBD1 (6 bases). Trimming removed 5 bases at V and 5 bases at J, with 16 bases between. The length of the CDR3 is 15 residues. Germline V CDR1 and CDR2: SNHLY, FYNNEI. Written as DNA, the CDR3 is TGTGCCAGCAGTTCCTTTACAGGGAGGGATCAGCCCCAGCATTTT. It yields the protein CASSSFTGRDQPQHF.

This clone appeared a single time. The rearrangement joins TRBV7-3 to TRBJ2-1; 7 positions match TRBD1. In germline, CDR1 is SGHTA, CDR2 FQGTGA. The V and J ends lost 11 bases and 6 bases, in that order; junction bases with no gene match: 13. This CDR3 is 14 amino acids long. The CDR3 protein is CASSVGTARNEQFF. In DNA, the CDR3 is TGTGCCTCATCGGTCGGGACAGCTCGCAATGAGCAGTTCTTC.

This chain joins TRBV5-1 and TRBJ2-1; 9 bases align to TRBD2. The junction had 5 bases not matched to a gene; V was cut back by 1 base and J by 3 bases. Germline V lookup: CDR1 SGHRS, CDR2 YFSETQ. The CDR3 is 16 residues long. The CDR3 bases are TGCGCCAGCAGCTTGTATAGCGGGAGCTACTACAATGAGCAGTTCTTC. Its protein product is CASSLYSGSYYNEQFF.

The chain's CDR3 is CASSILGTGYYNEQFF. CDR3 nucleotide sequence: TGTGCCAGTAGTATTTTAGGGACAGGGTATTACAATGAGCAGTTCTTC. This sequence joins TRBV19 and TRBJ2-1; 9 bases line up with TRBD1. V gave up 3 bases and J gave up 4 bases; unmatched junction bases: 7. CDR1 is LNHDA, CDR2 SQIVND, per germline (reference sequence). The CDR3 runs 16 residues.

This clone is a singleton in its sample. The chain combines TRBV24-1 with TRBJ1-1; 7 nucleotides line up with TRBD1. V lost 4 bases to trimming and J lost 4 bases; unmatched junction nucleotides: 2. The CDR3 is 13 amino acids. The germline CDR1 and CDR2 sequences are KGHDR and SFDVKD. CDR3 residues: CATSDWTGTEAFF. For the CDR3, the DNA is TGTGCCACCAGTGACTGGACAGGCACTGAAGCTTTCTTT.

The genes are TRBV2 and TRBJ1-2; 9 bases are a match to TRBD1. Germline V lookup: CDR1 SNHLY, CDR2 FYNNEI. V lost 3 bases to trimming and J lost 4 bases; unmatched junction nucleotides: 12. The CDR3 spans 17 residues. The CDR3, as DNA: TGTGCCAGCAGTGATCCGCCCGGACAGGGGCCAAGCTATGGCTACACCTTC. It translates to CASSDPPGQGPSYGYTF.

V and J are TRBV7-8 and TRBJ2-2, with D possibly matching TRBD1 (6 bases). The CDR3 spans 16 residues. The V gene's germline CDR1 is SGHVS and CDR2 FQNEAQ. With 1 base removed from V and 7 bases from J, the gap between germline ends came to 16 bases. The CDR3 loop is CASSLGLGARGGELFF. CDR3 coding DNA: TGTGCCAGCAGCTTAGGACTGGGGGCGCGTGGCGGGGAGCTGTTTTTT.

The rearrangement links TRBV7-9 to TRBJ2-5, with 9 positions matching TRBD1. This CDR3 is 14 amino acids long. Trimming removed 10 bases from V and 5 bases from J; junction bases left unmatched: 11. The V gene's germline CDR1 is SEHNR and CDR2 FQNEAQ (reference sequence). CDR3 in amino acids: CATPGQGQRETQYF. CDR3 DNA sequence: TGTGCCACCCCTGGACAGGGGCAACGGGAGACCCAGTACTTC.

CDR3 bases: TGTGCCACTTCACCACGGGACAGGGCCACAGATACGCAGTATTTT. Translating it yields CATSPRDRATDTQYF. The chain links TRBV24-1 to TRBJ2-3; 9 bases are a match to TRBD1. This CDR3 spans 15 amino acids. The germline gives CDR1 KGHDR, CDR2 SFDVKD. The J segment lost 2 bases and the V segment lost 10 bases, leaving 9 bases of the junction unmatched.

The chain is built from TRBV2 and TRBJ1-5; D not certain. The CDR3 runs to 15 residues. V was trimmed by 8 bases and J by 1 base, leaving 15 bases between them. Germline V gene data show CDR1 as SNHLY and CDR2 as FYNNEI. Here the CDR3 DNA reads TGTGCCAGCGCGGTGTGGGAGGGCAGCAATCAGCCCCAGCATTTT. This encodes CASAVWEGSNQPQHF.

CDR3 DNA sequence: TGTGCCAGCAGCAGCCGGACTAGCGGGAGCGGAGATACGCAGTATTTT. This translates into CASSSRTSGSGDTQYF. V usage is TRBV11-3 and J usage is TRBJ2-3, with 13 bases that match TRBD2. Germline CDR1 reads SGHNT; CDR2 reads YENEEA. Trimming removed 5 bases from V and 5 bases from J; junction bases left unmatched: 7. CDR3 size: 16 residues.

This chain uses TRBV28 with TRBJ1-5, with D possibly matching TRBD1 (5 bases). The CDR3 covers 14 residues. Trimming cost V 2 bases and J 5 bases, with 10 bases left between them. Per germline, CDR1 MDHEN and CDR2 SYDVKM. CDR3 residues: CASSLGGTHQPQHF. The CDR3 coding sequence is TGTGCCAGCAGTTTAGGCGGGACTCATCAGCCCCAGCATTTT.

This clone was found once. The gene calls are TRBV2 and TRBJ2-1; the match to TRBD1 covers 8 bases. Germline lookup yields CDR1 SNHLY and CDR2 FYNNEI. The CDR3 loop spans 12 amino acids. The V segment lost 6 bases and the J segment 8 bases; nucleotides outside the gene matches: 3. CDR3 coding DNA: TGTGCCAGCAGAGTACAGGGGGATGAGCAGTTCTTC. This codes for CASRVQGDEQFF.

CDR3 protein: CASSSLAGTYNEQFF. CDR3 bases: TGTGCCAGCTCTTCTCTAGCGGGTACCTACAATGAGCAGTTCTTC. V gene TRBV18 combines with J gene TRBJ2-1, with TRBD2 identical over 8 bases. Per germline, CDR1 KGHSH and CDR2 LQKENI. Trimming removed 6 bases from V and 2 bases from J; junction bases left unmatched: 6. The CDR3 sequence is 15 residues long.

This chain connects TRBV28 to TRBJ2-2; 8 bases are a match to TRBD2. V trimming: 3 bases; J trimming: 3 bases; junction bases outside the gene matches: 3. Germline assignment: CDR1 MDHEN and CDR2 SYDVKM. This CDR3 is 15 amino acids long. DNA of the CDR3: TGTGCCAGCAGTTTCTTACTAGCGGACACCGGGGAGCTGTTTTTT. It yields the protein CASSFLLADTGELFF.

V gene TRBV11-3 combines with J gene TRBJ2-6; tentative D call: TRBD2 (6 bases). This CDR3 spans 15 amino acids. Deletions cut 5 bases from V and 0 bases from J, with 8 bases between. Germline loops: CDR1 SGHNT, CDR2 YENEEA. CDR3 sequence (DNA): TGTGCCAGCAGCCCCGGGGGCTCTGGGGCCAACGTCCTGACTTTC. It is translated as CASSPGGSGANVLTF. The whole variable domain, remainder taken from reference TRBV11-3 and TRBJ2-6, is EAGVVQSPRYKIIEKKQPVAFWCNPISGHNTLYWYLQNLGQGPELLIRYENEEAVDDSQLPKDRFSAERLKGVDSTLKIQPAELGDSAVYLCASSPGGSGANVLTFGAGSRLTVL.

The chain carries TRBV3-1 (or the pseudogene TRBV3-2) and TRBJ2-7, with 7 bases matching TRBD2. The CDR3 extends over 15 amino acids. The junction had 11 bases not matched to a gene; V was cut back by 5 bases and J by 4 bases. Germline CDR1 reads LGHDT; CDR2 reads YNNKEL (reference sequence). CDR3 sequence reads: CASSAGFTSEYEQYF. CDR3 coding DNA: TGTGCCAGCAGCGCCGGATTTACTAGCGAGTACGAGCAGTACTTC.

The rearrangement joins TRBV9 to TRBJ2-4; 12 bases fit TRBD2. CDR3 length: 21 amino acids. V lost 3 bases and J lost 3; bases outside the gene matches: 19. Germline V gene sequence: CDR1 SGDLS, CDR2 YYNGEE. The CDR3 DNA follows: TGTGCCAGCAGCGGCGGGGGTTGGACTAGCGGGACCGGGCTGGGCAAAAACATTCAGTACTTC. As protein: CASSGGGWTSGTGLGKNIQYF.

The V gene is TRBV27, the J gene TRBJ1-2; D may be TRBD1 (6 bases). The V gene's germline CDR1 is MNHEY and CDR2 SMNVEV (reference sequence). V lost 5 bases to trimming and J lost 5 bases, with 12 bases between them. This CDR3 has 13 residues. CDR3 amino acids: CASSPRGGYGYTF. The CDR3 DNA reads as TGTGCCAGCAGTCCCAGGGGAGGGTATGGCTACACCTTC.